Below, one T cell receptor (beta chain) is given with its context. Antigen: not known. The data derive from a study of beta chain features in type 1 diabetes. Whole-study context: Healthy donors resembled patients in age, gender and cell yields. Whole-study findings and limits: Highly expressing activated T cells could be over-counted with a cDNA template. Among patients with Type 1 diabetes, TCRB CDR3s were moderately but significantly shorter in every one of the four CD4+ subsets.

This CDR3 region has 15 residues. Germline V lookup: CDR1 LGHNA, CDR2 YSLEER. The V gene lost 2 bases and the J gene lost 7 bases, with 17 bases spanning the gap. Since all of the isolated RNA was reverse transcribed, expressed TCRB transcripts were what got sequenced. Assay: immunoSEQ multiplex PCR; the TCRdb copy retains only in-frame clones and omits some. The data hold nearly 350,000 clones, with 9.3% observed a single time. The sequencing input was central memory CD4+ T cells from blood. This chain connects TRBV4-3 to TRBJ1-2; D gene unclear. The sequence was collected from a man aged 25-40 years with type 1 diabetes. The CDR3 bases are TGCGCCAGCAGCCAAACCGACGGTGTCCCTCGTGGCTACACCTTC. This codes for CASSQTDGVPRGYTF.